This T cell receptor beta chain stems from a study of beta chain features in type 1 diabetes. Study-wide results and limits: Patients and controls would share equally any PCR tilt toward shorter templates. Insertion counts at VDJ junctions were lower in type 1 diabetes patients, who also showed more deletions there.

Expressed TCRB transcripts were sequenced because the isolated RNA had all been reverse transcribed beforehand. Profiling relied on immunoSEQ multiplex PCR, and the TCRdb table lists in-frame clones only, not all of them. The table lists under 350,000 clones, 8% of them singletons. CDR1 and CDR2 from the germline V gene are SGHTA and FQGNSA. CDR3 length: 15 residues. The ends were cut back, 6 bases at V and 1 base at J, with 15 bases in the middle. Worth noting for this clone: Its antigen is not identified.

V usage is TRBV7-2 and J usage is TRBJ1-1; D is undetermined. This TCR came from a woman younger than 30 in good health. What was sequenced was central memory CD4+ T cells from blood. The CDR3 loop is CASSRSMVGNTEAFF. In DNA form, the CDR3 reads TGTGCCAGCAGTCGTTCGATGGTGGGGAACACTGAAGCTTTCTTT. The variable domain in full, completed from reference TRBV7-2 and TRBJ1-1, reads GAGVSQSPSNKVTEKGKDVELRCDPISGHTALYWYRQSLGQGLEFLIYFQGNSAPDKSGLPSDRFSAERTGGSVSTLTIQRTQQEDSAVYLCASSRSMVGNTEAFFGQGTRLTVV.